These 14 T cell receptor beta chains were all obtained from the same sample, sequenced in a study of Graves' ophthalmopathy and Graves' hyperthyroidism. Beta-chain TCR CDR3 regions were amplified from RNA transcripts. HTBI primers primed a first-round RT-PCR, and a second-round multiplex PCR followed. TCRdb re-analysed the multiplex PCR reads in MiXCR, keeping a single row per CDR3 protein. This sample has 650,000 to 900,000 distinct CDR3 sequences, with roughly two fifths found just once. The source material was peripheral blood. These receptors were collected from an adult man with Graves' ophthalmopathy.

The CDR3 DNA reads as TGTGCCAGCAGCCAAGAACTAGCGGGAGTTACGGAGACCCAGTACTTC. It encodes CASSQELAGVTETQYF. The gene calls are TRBV7-9 and TRBJ2-5; 11 nucleotides line up with TRBD2. The CDR3 sequence is 16 residues long. With 5 bases clipped from V and 5 bases from J, the junction kept 10 bases outside the gene matches. CDR1 is SEHNR and CDR2 is FQNEAQ in the germline V gene (reference sequence). Filled out from reference TRBV7-9 and TRBJ2-5, the complete variable domain reads DTGVSQNPRHKITKRGQNVTFRCDPISEHNRLYWYRQTLGQGPEFLTYFQNEAQLEKSRLLSDRFSAERPKGSFSTLEIQRTEQGDSAMYLCASSQELAGVTETQYFGPGTRLLVL.

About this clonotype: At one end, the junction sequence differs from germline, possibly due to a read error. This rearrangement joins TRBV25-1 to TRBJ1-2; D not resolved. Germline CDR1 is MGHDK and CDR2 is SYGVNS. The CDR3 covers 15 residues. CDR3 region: CASSDLGVEFYGYTF. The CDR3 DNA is TGTGCCAGCAGTGACCTAGGAGTAGAGTTCTATGGTTACACCTTC.

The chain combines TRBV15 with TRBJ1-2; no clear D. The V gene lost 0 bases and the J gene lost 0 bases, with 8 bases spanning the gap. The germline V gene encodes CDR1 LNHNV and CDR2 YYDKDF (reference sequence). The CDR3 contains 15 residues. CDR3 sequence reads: CATSRDRATNYGYTF. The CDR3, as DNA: TGTGCCACCAGCAGAGATCGGGCCACTAACTATGGCTACACCTTC.

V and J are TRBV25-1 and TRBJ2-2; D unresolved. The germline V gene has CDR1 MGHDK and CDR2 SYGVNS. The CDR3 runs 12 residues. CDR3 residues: CPRHRSTGELFF. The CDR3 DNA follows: TGTCCCCGACACCGCAGCACCGGGGAGCTGTTTTTT.

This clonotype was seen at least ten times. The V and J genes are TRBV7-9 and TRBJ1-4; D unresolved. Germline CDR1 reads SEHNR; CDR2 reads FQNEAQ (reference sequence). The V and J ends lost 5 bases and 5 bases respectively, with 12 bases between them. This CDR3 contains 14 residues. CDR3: CASSQDGWNEKLFF. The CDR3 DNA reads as TGTGCCAGCAGCCAGGACGGCTGGAATGAAAAACTGTTTTTT.

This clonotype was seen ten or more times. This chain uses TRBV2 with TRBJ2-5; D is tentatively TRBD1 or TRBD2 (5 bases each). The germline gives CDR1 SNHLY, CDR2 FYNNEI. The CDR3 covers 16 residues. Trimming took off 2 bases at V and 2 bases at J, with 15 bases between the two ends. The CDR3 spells CASSETGVGVQETQYF. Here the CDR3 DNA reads TGTGCCAGCAGTGAAACCGGGGTAGGGGTACAAGAGACCCAGTACTTC.

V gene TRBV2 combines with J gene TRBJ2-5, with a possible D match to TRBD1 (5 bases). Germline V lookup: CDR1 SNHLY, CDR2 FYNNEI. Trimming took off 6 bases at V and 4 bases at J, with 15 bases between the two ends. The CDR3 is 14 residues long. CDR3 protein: CASRFSRQSETQYF. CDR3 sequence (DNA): TGTGCCAGCAGATTCTCCCGACAGTCAGAGACCCAGTACTTC.

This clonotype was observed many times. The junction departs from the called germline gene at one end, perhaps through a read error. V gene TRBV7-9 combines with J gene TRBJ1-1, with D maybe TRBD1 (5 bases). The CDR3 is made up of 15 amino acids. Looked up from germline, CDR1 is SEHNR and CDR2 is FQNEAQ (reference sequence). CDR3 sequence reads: CASSLGGQANTEAFF. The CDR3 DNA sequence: TGCGCCAGCAGCTTGGGAGGACAAGCGAACACTGAAGCTTTCTTT.

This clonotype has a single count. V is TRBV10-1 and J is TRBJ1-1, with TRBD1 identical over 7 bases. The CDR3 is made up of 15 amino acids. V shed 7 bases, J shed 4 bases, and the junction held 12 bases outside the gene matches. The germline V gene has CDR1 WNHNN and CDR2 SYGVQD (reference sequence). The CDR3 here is CASNNLQGSSTEAFF. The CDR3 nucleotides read TGCGCCAGCAATAATCTACAGGGGTCGAGCACTGAAGCTTTCTTT.

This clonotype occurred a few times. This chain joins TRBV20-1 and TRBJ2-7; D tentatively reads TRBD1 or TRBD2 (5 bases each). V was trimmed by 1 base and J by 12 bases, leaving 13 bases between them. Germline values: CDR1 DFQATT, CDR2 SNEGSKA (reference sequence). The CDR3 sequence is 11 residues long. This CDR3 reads CSARAITGAYF. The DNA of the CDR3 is TGCAGTGCTAGAGCCATTACCGGGGCGTACTTC.

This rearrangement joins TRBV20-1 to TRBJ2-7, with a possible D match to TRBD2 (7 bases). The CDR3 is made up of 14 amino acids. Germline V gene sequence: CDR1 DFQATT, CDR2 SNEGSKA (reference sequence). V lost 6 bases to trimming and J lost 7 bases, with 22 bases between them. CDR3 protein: CSAPLVGGAYEQYF. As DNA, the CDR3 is TGCAGTGCCCCGCTGGTAGGGGGGGCTTATGAGCAGTACTTC.

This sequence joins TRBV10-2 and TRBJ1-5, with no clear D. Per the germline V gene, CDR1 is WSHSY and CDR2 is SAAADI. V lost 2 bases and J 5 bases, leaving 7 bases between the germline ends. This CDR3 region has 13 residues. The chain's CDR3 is CASSETAHQPQHF. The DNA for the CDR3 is TGCGCCAGCAGTGAGACAGCTCATCAGCCCCAGCATTTT.

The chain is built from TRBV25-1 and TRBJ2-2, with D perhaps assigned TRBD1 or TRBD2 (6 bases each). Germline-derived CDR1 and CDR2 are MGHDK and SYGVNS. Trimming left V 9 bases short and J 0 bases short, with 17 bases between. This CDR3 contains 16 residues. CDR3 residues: CASSIPGAANTGELFF. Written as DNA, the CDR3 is TGTGCCAGTAGTATCCCGGGGGCAGCGAACACCGGGGAGCTGTTTTTT.

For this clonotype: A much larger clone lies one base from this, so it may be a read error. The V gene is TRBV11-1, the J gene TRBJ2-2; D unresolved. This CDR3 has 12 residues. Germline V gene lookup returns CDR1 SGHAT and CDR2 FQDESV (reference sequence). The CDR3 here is CSSRLNTGELFF. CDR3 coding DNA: TGTTCCAGCAGGCTGAACACCGGGGAGCTGTTTTTT.